This T cell receptor (beta chain) originates from a study of CD8+ T cells in alopecia areata. The trim removed 4 bases at V and 2 bases at J, leaving 4 bases unmatched. The CDR3 is 16 amino acids. The germline CDR1 and CDR2 sequences are LGHNA and YNFKEQ. RNA was isolated and reverse transcribed to cDNA, the sequencing template. TCRdb's table, derived via immunoSEQ multiplex PCR, lists solely in-frame clones and lacks some. The sample consists of under 200,000 clones, 50% to 65% of them appearing once. Documented treatment: oral pan-JAK inhibitor, 5-10 mg twice daily. This chain uses TRBV4-2 with TRBJ2-5; the match to TRBD2 covers 13 bases. The sequencing used CD4+ T cells sorted from blood, collected at week 24, from a patient treated with tofacitinib. This clonotype was obtained from a human donor with alopecia areata. CDR3 in amino acids: CASSPPGLAGQETQYF. The CDR3 nucleotides read TGTGCCAGCAGCCCGCCGGGACTAGCGGGGCAAGAGACCCAGTACTTC.